This is a list of T cell receptor beta chains from one sample in a study of blood T cell repertoires in COVID-19. The data were produced by immunoSEQ multiplex PCR, yet TCRdb's version contains in-frame clones alone and is incomplete. This sample has 150,000 to 170,000 clones; about 85% occur once, and the top ten carry under 0.8%. Input material: peripheral blood. These receptors came from a man aged 60 to 75 with COVID-19, enrolled during active disease. Both conserved end residues are part of each CDR3. A D gene is named only where the DNA matches it firmly. Not every row has a clone size; where given, it reads once, few, many or a size class.

abundance	d_gene	v_gene	j_gene	CDR3aa	CDR3nt
-	-	TRBV10-3	TRBJ2-2	CAISGLDGGNTGELFF	TGTGCCATCAGTGGTCTTGACGGAGGGAACACCGGGGAGCTGTTTTTT
-	TRBD1	TRBV6-1	TRBJ1-5	CASSDGQGAGQPQHF	TGTGCCAGCAGTGATGGGCAGGGGGCAGGTCAGCCCCAGCATTTT
-	-	TRBV10-3	TRBJ1-2	CAIRDGVGYGYTF	TGTGCCATCAGGGACGGGGTTGGCTATGGCTACACCTTC
-	TRBD2	TRBV2	TRBJ2-1	CASSTPTGGGSYNEQFF	TGTGCCAGCAGTACCCCCACGGGGGGTGGATCCTACAATGAGCAGTTCTTC
-	TRBD1	TRBV7-3	TRBJ2-7	CASSVRGTGFDEQYF	TGTGCCAGCAGTGTCCGCGGGACAGGGTTCGACGAGCAGTACTTC
few	-	TRBV7-2	TRBJ2-7	CASSLDAGGYEQYF	TGTGCCAGCAGCTTAGATGCCGGAGGGTACGAGCAGTACTTC
-	-	TRBV12-3/TRBV12-4	TRBJ1-1	CASSRQGNTEAFF	TGTGCCAGCAGCCGGCAGGGGAACACTGAAGCTTTCTTT
-	TRBD1	TRBV29-1	TRBJ1-2	CSVQGQGTYGYTF	TGCAGCGTTCAAGGACAGGGTACCTATGGCTACACCTTC
few	-	TRBV2	TRBJ1-6	CASQREETNNSPLHF	TGTGCCAGCCAGAGGGAGGAGACGAATAATTCACCCCTCCACTTT
-	TRBD1	TRBV28	TRBJ1-2	CASSLTAGGRSNYGYTF	TGTGCCAGCAGTTTAACCGCAGGGGGAAGGAGTAACTATGGCTACACCTTC
many	-	TRBV5-8	TRBJ1-2	CASRDRWGYTF	TGTGCCAGCAGGGACAGATGGGGCTACACCTTC
-	-	TRBV5-6	TRBJ1-4	CASSLVAANEKLFF	TGTGCCAGCAGCCTGGTGGCGGCTAATGAAAAACTGTTTTTT
-	-	TRBV19	TRBJ2-7	CASKGGGYEQYF	TGTGCCAGTAAGGGGGGGGGCTACGAGCAGTACTTC
-	TRBD2	TRBV9	TRBJ2-2	CASSRLGLADNRPGELFF	TGTGCCAGCAGCCGGCTCGGGCTAGCGGACAACCGCCCCGGGGAGCTGTTTTTT
few	-	TRBV18	TRBJ2-5	CASSLSVARETQYF	TGTGCCAGCTCCCTGTCGGTCGCCCGGGAGACCCAGTACTTC
-	TRBD1	TRBV7-3	TRBJ1-1	CASSQGTANTEAFF	TGTGCCAGCAGCCAAGGGACAGCGAACACTGAAGCTTTCTTT
-	-	TRBV6-2/TRBV6-3	TRBJ1-4	CASSLAGSTNEKLFF	TGTGCCAGCAGTTTGGCGGGATCAACTAATGAAAAACTGTTTTTT
-	-	TRBV29-1	TRBJ1-1	CSASPGTLGTEAFF	TGCAGCGCCTCACCCGGGACACTGGGCACTGAAGCTTTCTTT
-	-	TRBV2	TRBJ1-6	CASRQRGTVSPLHF	TGTGCCAGCAGACAAAGGGGAACCGTCTCACCCCTCCACTTT
-	-	TRBV2	TRBJ1-1	CASSGQASTEAFF	TGTGCCAGCAGTGGACAGGCGAGCACTGAAGCTTTCTTT
-	TRBD1	TRBV6-5	TRBJ1-1	CASRQGATEAFF	TGTGCCAGCAGACAGGGGGCAACTGAAGCTTTCTTT
-	-	TRBV19	TRBJ1-3	CASKSVTAGNTIYF	TGTGCCAGTAAATCGGTTACTGCTGGAAACACCATATATTTT
few	-	TRBV4-1	TRBJ1-5	CASSQARQSNQPQHF	TGCGCCAGCAGCCAAGCTCGACAGAGCAATCAGCCCCAGCATTTT
-	-	TRBV6-5	TRBJ1-2	CASSYSRAPSYGYTF	TGTGCCAGCAGTTATTCCAGGGCCCCCTCCTATGGCTACACCTTC
-	TRBD1	TRBV2	TRBJ1-5	CASSLLQGNNQPQHF	TGTGCCAGCAGTCTCTTACAGGGGAACAATCAGCCCCAGCATTTT
-	-	TRBV5-4	TRBJ1-3	CASREQGASSGNTIYF	TGTGCCAGCAGGGAACAGGGTGCTTCATCTGGAAACACCATATATTTT
-	-	TRBV11-3	TRBJ1-1	CASSLGFGIEAFF	TGTGCCAGCAGCTTAGGCTTCGGGATTGAAGCTTTCTTT
-	TRBD1	TRBV6-5	TRBJ1-4	CASRNRDRVGEKLFF	TGTGCCAGCAGGAACCGGGACAGGGTGGGTGAAAAACTGTTTTTT
-	-	TRBV30	TRBJ1-1	CAWSEQGPTRAFF	TGTGCCTGGAGTGAACAGGGTCCTACGCGGGCTTTCTTT